Each of the 22 T cell receptor beta chains below was sequenced from the same sample in a study of response to subunit inactivated influenza vaccine. A single record per CDR3 protein comes from TCRdb applying MiXCR to the RT-PCR reads. The table includes approximately 700,000 distinct CDR3 sequences, more than 15% detected once. This specimen was PBMCs from blood, taken 11 to 12 days after vaccination. The receptor source for this set is a man between 50 and 59 years old who received an inactivated influenza vaccine.

This rearrangement joins TRBV25-1 to TRBJ1-6; D ambiguous. Germline assignment: CDR1 MGHDK and CDR2 SYGVNS. Trimming removed 11 bases from V and 5 bases from J, with 13 bases in between. The CDR3 length is 13 residues. The CDR3 is CASRGPDNSPLHF. DNA of the CDR3: TGTGCCTCGCGGGGTCCTGATAATTCACCCCTCCACTTT. The full variable domain, completed using reference TRBV25-1 and TRBJ1-6, is EADIYQTPRYLVIGTGKKITLECSQTMGHDKMYWYQQDPGMELHLIHYSYGVNSTEKGDLSSESTVSRIRTEHFPLTLESARPSHTSQYLCASRGPDNSPLHFGNGTRLTVT.

This clonotype was seen once. The V gene is TRBV7-8, the J gene TRBJ2-7; 8 bases map to TRBD1. V shed 5 bases and J 3 bases; nucleotides not matched to a gene: 9. CDR3 size: 15 residues. CDR1 SGHVS and CDR2 FQNEAQ come from the germline V gene. CDR3 residues: CASSVGTGADYEQYF. As DNA, the CDR3 is TGTGCCAGCAGCGTTGGGACAGGCGCGGACTACGAGCAGTACTTC.

This clonotype was observed at least ten times. The V call is TRBV5-6, the J call TRBJ2-1; 9 positions match TRBD2. The germline V gene encodes CDR1 SGHDT and CDR2 YYEEEE. CDR3 size: 17 residues. V shed 4 bases, J shed 5 bases, and the junction held 13 bases outside the gene matches. CDR3 DNA sequence: TGTGCCAGCAGCCCTGGACTAGCGCCATTCCTCCACAATGAGCAGTTCTTC. Protein sequence: CASSPGLAPFLHNEQFF.

This clonotype was seen a few times. The V gene is TRBV7-2, the J gene TRBJ2-2, with 7 positions matching TRBD1. This CDR3 is built from 15 residues. The V gene end was trimmed by 1 base and the J gene end by 5 bases; junction bases not matched to a gene: 4. CDR1 and CDR2 from the germline V gene are SGHTA and FQGNSA. The CDR3 here is CASSLGGGRTGELFF. For the CDR3, the DNA is TGTGCCAGCAGCTTAGGAGGGGGCCGAACCGGGGAGCTGTTTTTT.

As DNA, the CDR3 is TGTGCCAGCAGTTCCCCGAGGGTAGATACGCAGTATTTT. Translating gives CASSSPRVDTQYF. V is TRBV27 and J is TRBJ2-3, with D perhaps matching TRBD2 (5 bases). This CDR3 is built from 13 residues. V was clipped by 4 bases and J by 5 bases, with 10 bases between them. Germline CDR1 MNHEY, CDR2 SMNVEV (reference sequence).

There are a few counts of this clonotype. The rearrangement joins TRBV6-4 to TRBJ2-7, with TRBD2 matching over 11 bases. The CDR3 has 15 amino acids. The V gene's germline CDR1 is MRHNA and CDR2 SNTAGT. The V gene end was trimmed by 6 bases and the J gene end by 5 bases; junction bases not matched to a gene: 9. CDR3 loop: CASSAGTSGPHEQYF. The CDR3 DNA follows: TGTGCCAGCAGCGCCGGGACTAGCGGTCCCCACGAGCAGTACTTC.

The chain joins TRBV5-5 to TRBJ1-1; D ambiguous. Germline values: CDR1 SGHKS, CDR2 YYEKEE (reference sequence). This CDR3 comprises 15 residues. The germline V and J ends were trimmed by 1 base and 0 bases, with 10 bases remaining between them. CDR3 protein: CASSLSRFMNTEAFF. The CDR3 bases are TGTGCCAGCAGCTTGAGTAGGTTCATGAACACTGAAGCTTTCTTT.

The chain recombines TRBV10-2 with TRBJ2-2, with a weak D call TRBD2 (5 bases). Germline V CDR1 and CDR2: WSHSY, SAAADI. The ends were cut back, 4 bases at V and 0 bases at J, with 9 bases in the middle. CDR3 length: 15 residues. The CDR3 here is CASSGTLPNTGELFF. The CDR3, as DNA: TGCGCCAGCAGTGGGACTCTCCCGAACACCGGGGAGCTGTTTTTT.

This clonotype has just a few counts. The genes are TRBV3-1 and TRBJ2-5, with 10 bases fitting TRBD2. CDR1 and CDR2 (germline): LGHDT, YNNKEL (reference sequence). After removal of 0 bases from V and 4 bases from J, the junction contained 8 bases not matched to a gene. This CDR3 comprises 17 residues. CDR3: CASSQDRSGRARETQYF. The DNA of the CDR3 is TGTGCCAGCAGCCAAGACCGGAGCGGGAGGGCCCGAGAGACCCAGTACTTC.

Only a few counts were recorded for this clonotype. The rearrangement links TRBV29-1 to TRBJ2-1; 8 bases fit TRBD1. Trimming at V came to 7 bases and at J to 4 bases, leaving 9 bases not matched to a gene. The CDR3 contains 14 residues. Germline CDR1 and CDR2: SQVTM and ANQGSEA. CDR3 loop: CSGSPRGQYNEQFF. CDR3 nucleotide sequence: TGCAGCGGGTCGCCCAGGGGGCAGTACAATGAGCAGTTCTTC.

The V call is TRBV5-5, the J call TRBJ2-1; D possibly corresponds to TRBD1 (5 bases). Germline values: CDR1 SGHKS, CDR2 YYEKEE (reference sequence). CDR3 size: 17 residues. Between the trimmed V and J ends, which lost 1 base and 5 bases, there was a span of 19 bases. CDR3: CASSLIFGQGIHNEQFF. In DNA form, the CDR3 reads TGTGCCAGCAGCTTGATTTTTGGGCAGGGTATACACAATGAGCAGTTCTTC.

This chain uses TRBV3-1 with TRBJ2-2; the D is unclear. The V and J ends lost 2 bases and 4 bases respectively, with 5 bases between them. The CDR3 length is 13 residues. Germline V gene lookup returns CDR1 LGHDT and CDR2 YNNKEL (reference sequence). The CDR3 sequence: CASSQYGTGELFF. The CDR3 coding sequence is TGTGCCAGCAGCCAATATGGCACCGGGGAGCTGTTTTTT.

The chain employs TRBV28 and TRBJ2-1; TRBD2 aligns across 7 bases. The CDR3 is 15 amino acids. Trimming took 6 bases from V and 1 from J; bases not matched to a gene: 6. Germline values: CDR1 MDHEN, CDR2 SYDVKM. CDR3: CASRPRGVSYNEQFF. The CDR3, as DNA: TGTGCCAGCAGACCCCGGGGGGTGTCCTACAATGAGCAGTTCTTC.

CDR3 region: CSVVGQGGNEQFF. Written as DNA, the CDR3 is TGCAGCGTTGTGGGACAGGGGGGAAATGAGCAGTTCTTC. The chain links TRBV29-1 to TRBJ2-1; TRBD1 matches at 11 bases. Germline values: CDR1 SQVTM, CDR2 ANQGSEA. With V trimmed by 4 bases and J by 7 bases, 3 bases remained unmatched. This CDR3 is built from 13 residues.

A few counts support this clonotype. The chain employs TRBV5-1 and TRBJ2-3, with 8 bases that match TRBD1. Germline V lookup: CDR1 SGHRS, CDR2 YFSETQ. The V segment lost 4 bases and the J segment 4 bases; nucleotides outside the gene matches: 5. This CDR3 is built from 14 residues. The CDR3 nucleotides are TGCGCCAGCAGCACACGACAGGGGTCAGATACGCAGTATTTT. It specifies CASSTRQGSDTQYF.

As to this clonotype: It is likely a read error, because the conserved phenylalanine at the end of the CDR3 is missing. This chain links TRBV5-1 with TRBJ2-3, with D maybe TRBD2 (6 bases). Trimming removed 3 bases at V and 4 bases at J, with 12 bases between. The germline gives CDR1 SGHRS, CDR2 YFSETQ. CDR3 size: 14 residues. CDR3 nucleotides: TGCGCCAGCAGCTCACAGACTAGTTCAGATACGCAGTATATT. This gives the protein CASSSQTSSDTQYI.

The genes are TRBV18 and TRBJ1-2, with D uncertain. Germline assignment: CDR1 KGHSH and CDR2 LQKENI. V lost 0 bases to trimming and J lost 0 bases, with 11 bases between them. The CDR3 runs to 16 residues. CDR3 DNA: TGTGCCAGCTCACCACCGACGGGGTTAACTAACTATGGCTACACCTTC. Translating it yields CASSPPTGLTNYGYTF.

This clonotype was seen more than once but under ten times. V usage is TRBV5-1 and J usage is TRBJ2-5, with D perhaps matching TRBD1 (6 bases). V lost 5 bases and J lost 0, with 14 bases in between. Germline CDR1 SGHRS, CDR2 YFSETQ. The CDR3 runs 15 residues. The DNA for the CDR3 is TGCGCCAGCAGAAAAAGGACAGAGTACCAAGAGACCCAGTACTTC. Translated, it gives CASRKRTEYQETQYF.

The J gene is TRBJ2-6, the V gene TRBV5-1; 7 nucleotides align to TRBD1. Trimming at V came to 1 base and at J to 3 bases, leaving 4 bases not matched to a gene. Germline V lookup: CDR1 SGHRS, CDR2 YFSETQ. The CDR3 has 16 amino acids. The CDR3 DNA reads as TGCGCCAGCAGCTTGACGGGACAGTTTGGGGCCAACGTCCTGACTTTC. This translates into CASSLTGQFGANVLTF.

The chain is built from TRBV5-4 and TRBJ2-7; 8 nucleotides agree with TRBD1. After removal of 5 bases from V and 0 bases from J, the junction contained 7 bases not matched to a gene. The CDR3 covers 15 residues. Germline CDR1 is SGHNT and CDR2 is YYREEE (reference sequence). Written as DNA, the CDR3 is TGTGCCAGCAGACAAGACAGGGGAAGCTCCTACGAGCAGTACTTC. Translated: CASRQDRGSSYEQYF.

The V gene is TRBV4-2, the J gene TRBJ2-5; 10 nucleotides match TRBD1. Germline CDR1 is LGHNA and CDR2 is YNFKEQ. The CDR3 is 16 residues long. J was trimmed by 4 bases and V by 2 bases; bases with no gene match: 7. The CDR3 sequence: CASSQSGTGVGETQYF. DNA for the CDR3: TGTGCCAGCAGCCAATCAGGGACAGGGGTAGGAGAGACCCAGTACTTC.

The rearrangement links TRBV6-1 to TRBJ2-7, with TRBD1 matching over 7 bases. From germline, CDR1 is MNHNS and CDR2 SASEGT. J lost 1 base, V lost 5 bases, and 11 bases had no gene match. The CDR3 runs to 16 residues. CDR3 sequence: CASSQPKTGMSYEQYF. The CDR3 nucleotides read TGTGCCAGCAGTCAGCCTAAGACAGGGATGTCCTACGAGCAGTACTTC.